This record concerns one T cell receptor beta chain sequence. What it recognizes is unknown. This CDR3 contains 17 residues. Per germline, CDR1 SNHLY and CDR2 FYNNEI. The trim removed 7 bases at V and 5 bases at J, leaving 17 bases unmatched. Both 60 Vbeta primers and 13 Jbeta primers went into the PCR. Profiling relied on immunoSEQ multiplex PCR, and the TCRdb table lists in-frame clones only, not all of them. Of 100,000 to 150,000 clones detected, 74% appear once; the ten largest clones hold about 4.4%. The sample belongs to a study of cytomegalovirus exposure and HLA in healthy donors. Whole-study findings and limits: Researchers had no immune exposure information except CMV serostatus available. Some V segments could not be told apart, so they were left out, TRBV6-2 and TRBV6-3 among them. A prior analysis recorded that most TCR beta V segments were productive about 90% or about 30% of the time. The study designated 150 or so TCR beta chains cytomegalovirus-associated.

Input material: PBMCs. The V call is TRBV2, the J call TRBJ2-5; 9 positions agree with TRBD2. This TCR derives from a woman in her forties or fifties in good health and CMV-seropositive. The CDR3 DNA reads TGTGCCAGCAAACCTTTTAGCGGGGGAGTAGCGCGGGAGACCCAGTACTTC. This sequence encodes CASKPFSGGVARETQYF. The full variable domain, with the rest looked up from reference TRBV2 and TRBJ2-5, is EPEVTQTPSHQVTQMGQEVILRCVPISNHLYFYWYRQILGQKVEFLVSFYNNEISEKSEIFDDQFSVERPDGSNFTLKIRSTKLEDSAMYFCASKPFSGGVARETQYFGPGTRLLVL.